These 8 T cell receptor beta chains originate from one sample sequenced in a study of blood T cell repertoires in COVID-19. Produced via immunoSEQ multiplex PCR; TCRdb's table is partial and in-frame only. The table records hundreds of thousands of clones, around 80% of them present only once. Sequencing used peripheral blood. These receptors originate from a woman of 80 years or more with active or convalescent COVID-19.

The gene calls are TRBV2 and TRBJ2-1, with TRBD1 as a possible D gene (6 bases). The CDR3 has 16 residues. Germline V gene lookup returns CDR1 SNHLY and CDR2 FYNNEI. V lost 4 bases, J lost 15 bases, and 28 bases lay in between. The CDR3 region has the DNA TGTGCCAGCAGTGGCCCTCTGGGGGACACCTTCTCAGAGGGGTTCTTC. This translates into CASSGPLGDTFSEGFF. The complete variable domain, with remaining parts taken from reference TRBV2 and TRBJ2-1, reads EPEVTQTPSHQVTQMGQEVILRCVPISNHLYFYWYRQILGQKVEFLVSFYNNEISEKSEIFDDQFSVERPDGSNFTLKIRSTKLEDSAMYFCASSGPLGDTFSEGFFGPGTRLTVL.

This clone has a single count. This sequence joins TRBV7-9 and TRBJ1-2, with D uncertain. The CDR3 has 14 amino acids. CDR1 is SEHNR and CDR2 is FQNEAQ in the germline V gene (reference sequence). V lost 3 bases and J 0 bases, leaving 8 bases between the germline ends. DNA for the CDR3: TGTGCCAGCAGCTTTACACAGACTAACTATGGCTACACCTTC. Translation: CASSFTQTNYGYTF.

The gene calls are TRBV5-4 and TRBJ1-1, with D maybe TRBD1 (6 bases). The V gene lost 5 bases and the J gene lost 6 bases, with 17 bases spanning the gap. The CDR3 extends over 14 amino acids. Germline V gene lookup returns CDR1 SGHNT and CDR2 YYREEE (reference sequence). The CDR3 sequence: CASRTAGEGAEAFF. The CDR3 nucleotides are TGTGCCAGCAGGACGGCAGGGGAGGGTGCTGAAGCTTTCTTT. Using reference TRBV5-4 and TRBJ1-1 for the parts outside the CDR3, the full variable domain is ETGVTQSPTHLIKTRGQQVTLRCSSQSGHNTVSWYQQALGQGPQFIFQYYREEENGRGNFPPRFSGLQFPNYSSELNVNALELDDSALYLCASRTAGEGAEAFFGQGTRLTVV.

CDR3 sequence (DNA): TGCAGCGTTGAGGCAGGCTCCTACGAGCAGTACTTC. Its translation: CSVEAGSYEQYF. The V call is TRBV29-1, the J call TRBJ2-7; D is unresolved. Trimming shortened V by 3 bases and J by 0 bases, and 6 bases separated the two germline ends. The CDR3 contains 12 residues. The V gene's germline CDR1 is SQVTM and CDR2 ANQGSEA.

The chain joins TRBV6-2 or TRBV6-3 to TRBJ2-5; 8 positions agree with TRBD1. CDR1 and CDR2 (germline): MNHEY, SVGEGT. With 1 base clipped from V and 4 bases from J, the junction kept 8 bases outside the gene matches. CDR3 length: 16 amino acids. CDR3 in amino acids: CASSYLPGGARETQYF. For the CDR3, the DNA is TGTGCCAGCAGTTACTTGCCAGGGGGCGCGAGAGAGACCCAGTACTTC.

This clone appeared a single time. The chain employs TRBV4-2 and TRBJ2-1; 8 positions match TRBD2. Unmatched junction bases numbered 9, after V lost 3 bases and J lost 8 bases. Germline values: CDR1 LGHNA, CDR2 YNFKEQ. This CDR3 spans 15 amino acids. As DNA, the CDR3 is TGTGCCAGCAGCCAGGCGGCTAGCGGGTGGGATGAGCAGTTCTTC. Encoded protein: CASSQAASGWDEQFF.

The chain combines TRBV5-8 with TRBJ2-4; 8 positions agree with TRBD1. The CDR3 runs 15 residues. Germline V lookup: CDR1 SGHTS, CDR2 YDEGEE. V was clipped by 1 base and J by 9 bases; unmatched bases: 9. The CDR3 DNA reads as TGTGCCAGCAGCTTGACAGGGGGAGTTCGACCCATTCAGTACTTC. Translated, it gives CASSLTGGVRPIQYF.

The gene calls are TRBV11-2 and TRBJ1-6; D is perhaps TRBD1 (6 bases). V lost 2 bases and J 9 bases, leaving 14 bases between the germline ends. The CDR3 contains 15 residues. Germline V gene data show CDR1 as SGHAT and CDR2 as FQNNGV. The CDR3 sequence: CASSLTGTLSSPLHF. CDR3 in DNA: TGTGCCAGCAGCTTAACCGGGACACTGAGTTCACCCCTCCACTTT.